What follows is one T cell receptor beta chain and its context. Its antigen is unknown. Base qualities were left out, and no much larger clone turns up one base away. The sample originates from a study of CD8 T cells in Susac syndrome (dated by TCRdb to about 2019). About the full investigation: Repertoire sequencing was used to test whether CD8+ T cell activation and differentiation in Susac syndrome was antigen driven.

Peripheral blood CD8+ and CD4+ T cells from healthy donors, Susac syndrome patients and multiple sclerosis patients were profiled using high-throughput TCR beta sequencing. Healthy donors were age- and sex-matched controls. Bulk CD8+ and CD4+ T cells were purified magnetically by negative isolation, whereas CD8+ TEMRA cells were enriched by FACS. Blood was collected in EDTA tubes and processed within 24 hours, with PBMCs isolated through density gradient centrifugation. PBMCs intended for TCR sequencing were cryopreserved in liquid nitrogen and thawed later in a water bath at 37 degrees C. The sorted or isolated CD4+, CD8+ and CD8+ TEMRA cells had a purity of 90% or higher. RNA was extracted using the RNeasy kit, and roughly 0.5 to 1 microgram was reverse transcribed with random hexamers. The immunoSEQ multiplex PCR assay, covering 54 Vbeta and 13 Jbeta segments, was used to amplify TCR beta CDR3 regions. PCR amplification bias was corrected by using a synthetic template baseline for primer optimization and computational correction. The original methods were these. Reads were annotated to V, D and J genes according to IMGT and were analyzed with immunoSEQ Analyzer, with only productive sequences retained. Clonality was computed as one minus Shannon entropy normalized by log2 of the number of productive unique sequences. Public and private clones were assessed among the 100 most prevalent clones of each patient and control. Susac-specific clones were defined as absent from healthy and MS cohorts, some 1,000 published viral clones and other ImmuneACCESS disease sequences. The raw public data were reprocessed by TCRdb itself: fastp quality trimming at Q25, MiXCR clonotype calling, in-frame beta chains only. CDR3 protein duplicates are merged, each entry listing the most common genes and DNA. TCRdb, not the original authors, processed these V and J calls. Recorded for this sample are about 200,000 distinct CDR3 sequences; 93% of them occurred a single time. The biggest ten clones account for approximately 0.1% of the sample.

General conclusions and limits of the study: The number of individuals in the TCR sequencing and HLA analysis was acknowledged as relatively small.

Sequenced input: CD4+ T cells from PBMCs. The source is a human donor in good health.

This receptor has the CDR3 CASSLRQGDHYGYTF. In nucleotides, the sequence is TGTGCCAGCAGCTTGCGGCAGGGGGACCACTATGGCTACACCTTC. The V and J segments used are TRBV5-6 and TRBJ1-2, and 7 junction bases match TRBD1. From its cysteine to its phenylalanine, the CDR3 spans 15 amino acids. Of all the DNA, just the CDR3 is kept, 45 bases in frame from base 1. V is cut back by 1 base and J by 3 bases, with 6 bases in the junction unmatched. The CDR1 and CDR2 encoded by the germline V gene are SGHDT and YYEEEE.